This TCR beta chain was identified in a study of T cell responses to AZD1222 COVID-19 vaccine. Overall study: Pooled samples include second doses given at about 4 or 12 weeks. Study findings and constraints: Clonal diversity was possibly underestimated, and white British individuals and females predominated among donors. The peak T cell response came first, and repertoires were sampled only after it. Following two doses of AZD1222, Spike-specific TCR breadth and depth rose.

Trimming at V came to 4 bases and at J to 7 bases, leaving 7 bases not matched to a gene. From germline, CDR1 is KGHSH and CDR2 LQKENI. CDR3 length: 15 residues. Profiled with immunoSEQ multiplex PCR; TCRdb holds only in-frame clones, not every one. The data contain around 130,000 clones, about 89% of them singletons. Comments on this clone: Its target is not known.

The chain employs TRBV18 and TRBJ1-4, with 9 nucleotides matching TRBD1. This receptor was taken from an adult in good health. Sequencing used peripheral blood, obtained on day 0 of AZD1222 vaccination. CDR3 loop: CASSLKDRGSEKLFF. In DNA form, the CDR3 reads TGTGCCAGCTCACTTAAAGACAGGGGGTCTGAAAAACTGTTTTTT.